The 6 T cell receptor beta chains below all came from one sample that was sequenced in a study of blood T cell repertoires in COVID-19. Data came from immunoSEQ multiplex PCR; TCRdb stores just in-frame clones and leaves some out. This table holds some 270,000 clones, 89% found once. Specimen: PBMCs or T cells enriched from blood (not recorded which). The source of these receptors is an older woman who had recovered from COVID-19.

The chain uses TRBV19 and TRBJ1-1, with 11 positions matching TRBD1. After removal of 5 bases from V and 3 bases from J, the junction contained 5 bases not matched to a gene. Germline values: CDR1 LNHDA, CDR2 SQIVND (reference sequence). The CDR3 runs 15 residues. Written as DNA, the CDR3 is TGTGCCAGTAGTCCAGGACAGGGGGCGTACACTGAAGCTTTCTTT. It translates to CASSPGQGAYTEAFF.

The chain combines TRBV28 with TRBJ1-1, with D perhaps matching TRBD1 (5 bases). The CDR3 is made up of 14 amino acids. Trimming took off 5 bases at V and 6 bases at J, with 16 bases between the two ends. CDR1 MDHEN and CDR2 SYDVKM come from the germline V gene. The CDR3 nucleotides are TGTGCCAGCAGTGCGGGACTACAGCTTTCTGAAGCTTTCTTT. Protein sequence: CASSAGLQLSEAFF.

This sequence joins TRBV5-6 and TRBJ1-2; D call uncertain. The germline gives CDR1 SGHDT, CDR2 YYEEEE. Trimming shortened V by 7 bases and J by 4 bases, and 14 bases separated the two germline ends. CDR3 length equals 13 residues. The CDR3 reads CASAWRNGYGYTF. CDR3 bases: TGTGCCAGCGCTTGGAGGAACGGCTATGGCTACACCTTC.

The rearrangement joins TRBV7-9 to TRBJ1-4; D call uncertain. CDR1 is SEHNR, CDR2 FQNEAQ, per germline (reference sequence). V shed 3 bases and J shed 8 bases, with 7 bases lying between them. CDR3 length: 12 residues. The CDR3 bases are TGTGCCAGCAGCTTTACCAGGGAAAAACTGTTTTTT. It is translated as CASSFTREKLFF.

The chain is built from TRBV29-1 and TRBJ2-1, with D perhaps TRBD1 (7 bases). The CDR3 extends over 14 amino acids. Between the trimmed V and J ends, which lost 4 bases and 4 bases, there was a span of 14 bases. Per the germline V gene, CDR1 is SQVTM and CDR2 is ANQGSEA. Written as DNA, the CDR3 is TGCAGCGTTGTCGGCAGGGGGAGGTACAATGAGCAGTTCTTC. Its protein is CSVVGRGRYNEQFF.

V usage is TRBV29-1 and J usage is TRBJ1-1; D not certain. From germline, CDR1 is SQVTM and CDR2 ANQGSEA. V was trimmed by 0 bases and J by 1 base, leaving 12 bases between them. This CDR3 region has 15 residues. CDR3 region: CSVEDWRHTNTEAFF. CDR3 DNA: TGCAGCGTTGAAGATTGGCGACATACGAACACTGAAGCTTTCTTT.